The 25 T cell receptor beta chains below were found in one sample sequenced in a study of human T cells and chemical hapten exposure. As to time point: patch test 1, 2 weeks after DPC sensitization. Treatment of the sample: therapeutic diphenylcyclopropenone sensitization with weekly scalp DPC. Each CDR3 protein gets one entry after TCRdb re-called the RACE reads with MiXCR. In the table there are approximately 350,000 distinct CDR3 sequences, around 6.9% of which are singletons. The sample was whole blood, taken in connection with sensitization to the hapten diphenylcyclopropenone (DPC). These receptors were collected from a woman aged 18-35 years with alopecia areata. Some clones in this sample may be carry-over from other donors' samples.

This clonotype was found a few times. The rearrangement joins TRBV28 to TRBJ1-1; D is possibly TRBD1 (6 bases). Trimming stripped 7 bases from V and 3 bases from J, with 15 bases between. The CDR3 runs to 14 residues. The germline V gene encodes CDR1 MDHEN and CDR2 SYDVKM. Here the CDR3 reads CASTDGQSYTEAFF. As DNA, the CDR3 is TGTGCCAGCACCGATGGACAGTCGTACACTGAAGCTTTCTTT.

This rearrangement joins TRBV2 to TRBJ2-5, with 8 bases that match TRBD2. Germline CDR1 reads SNHLY; CDR2 reads FYNNEI. The CDR3 covers 14 residues. With 4 bases clipped from V and 2 bases from J, the junction kept 3 bases outside the gene matches. The CDR3 DNA reads as TGTGCCAGCAGTGTGCGGGGGGATCAAGAGACCCAGTACTTC. Translating gives CASSVRGDQETQYF.

This clonotype was detected many times. The chain carries TRBV12-3 or TRBV12-4 and TRBJ1-2; the D gene is possibly TRBD1 (5 bases). The CDR3 loop spans 12 amino acids. The V gene lost 10 bases and the J gene lost 0 bases, with 9 bases spanning the gap. CDR3 protein: CATTAANYGYTF. The CDR3 region has the DNA TGTGCCACGACAGCGGCTAACTATGGCTACACCTTC.

This chain joins TRBV3-1 and TRBJ2-7, with 7 bases lining up with TRBD2. The germline CDR1 and CDR2 sequences are LGHDT and YNNKEL (reference sequence). Trimming took 0 bases from V and 4 from J; bases not matched to a gene: 3. This CDR3 comprises 14 residues. The DNA of the CDR3 is TGTGCCAGCAGCCAAGATTGGGGGGGGTACGAGCAGTACTTC. Protein sequence: CASSQDWGGYEQYF.

This clonotype was seen many times. J is TRBJ2-3 and V is TRBV28, with D tentatively TRBD1 or TRBD2 (6 bases each). The germline V gene has CDR1 MDHEN and CDR2 SYDVKM. V lost 4 bases and J 0 bases, leaving 11 bases between the germline ends. The CDR3 extends over 15 amino acids. The chain's CDR3 is CASSWGAASTDTQYF. CDR3 DNA: TGTGCCAGCAGTTGGGGGGCGGCAAGCACAGATACGCAGTATTTT.

This clonotype was counted many times. The chain combines TRBV12-3 or TRBV12-4 with TRBJ1-3; 9 nucleotides match TRBD1. After removal of 6 bases from V and 0 bases from J, the junction contained 3 bases not matched to a gene. The CDR3 consists of 15 residues. The chain's CDR3 is CASRPGQGSGNTIYF. CDR3 coding DNA: TGTGCCAGCAGGCCGGGACAGGGCTCTGGAAACACCATATATTTT.

The chain carries TRBV7-9 and TRBJ2-1; tentative D call: TRBD2 (6 bases). CDR1 and CDR2 from the germline V gene are SEHNR and FQNEAQ (reference sequence). The V and J ends lost 2 bases and 15 bases respectively, with 14 bases between them. The CDR3 sequence is 12 residues long. The CDR3 reads CASSLPAGSLFF. CDR3 sequence (DNA): TGTGCCAGCAGCTTACCCGCCGGGAGTCTGTTCTTC.

J is TRBJ2-7 and V is TRBV9; 8 bases agree with TRBD2. This CDR3 is 14 amino acids long. V gave up 0 bases and J gave up 6 bases; unmatched junction bases: 5. Germline CDR1 SGDLS, CDR2 YYNGEE. CDR3 sequence reads: CASSVEAGASEQYF. In DNA, the CDR3 is TGTGCCAGCAGCGTAGAAGCGGGGGCCTCCGAGCAGTACTTC.

The V and J genes are TRBV12-3 or TRBV12-4 and TRBJ2-2; 9 bases are shared with TRBD1. The junction had 5 bases not matched to a gene; V was cut back by 5 bases and J by 4 bases. The CDR3 has 15 residues. CDR3 coding DNA: TGTGCCAGCAGTCCGGACAGGGGAGGCACCGGGGAGCTGTTTTTT. This sequence encodes CASSPDRGGTGELFF.

The sample holds many counts of this clonotype. The V call is TRBV6-2 or TRBV6-3, the J call TRBJ2-3, with D hard to call. The CDR3 totals 11 residues. Trimming shortened V by 2 bases and J by 6 bases, and 3 bases separated the two germline ends. Germline V gene sequence: CDR1 MNHEY, CDR2 SVGEGT. The DNA of the CDR3 is TGTGCCAGCAGTTACATGGATACGCAGTATTTT. Amino acids: CASSYMDTQYF.

V and J are TRBV6-2 or TRBV6-3 and TRBJ1-1, with D possibly being TRBD1 (5 bases). The CDR3 consists of 14 residues. Germline-derived CDR1 and CDR2 are MNHEY and SVGEGT. V lost 4 bases and J 0 bases, leaving 9 bases between the germline ends. The CDR3 region is CASSWGGLNTEAFF. In DNA, the CDR3 is TGTGCCAGCAGTTGGGGGGGTTTGAACACTGAAGCTTTCTTT.

Here the CDR3 DNA reads TGTGCCAGCAGCCGGTCGACTAGCGGAAAAAAGACCCAGTACTTC. It yields the protein CASSRSTSGKKTQYF. The rearrangement uses TRBV6-2 or TRBV6-3 and TRBJ2-5; 9 bases fit TRBD2. The junction had 11 bases not matched to a gene; V was cut back by 6 bases and J by 6 bases. There are 15 residues in the CDR3. Germline CDR1 is MNHEY and CDR2 is SVGEGT.

This clonotype turned up a few times. The rearrangement uses TRBV4-3 and TRBJ2-3; 10 bases fit TRBD2. Trimming removed 5 bases from V and 1 base from J; junction bases left unmatched: 6. The CDR3 sequence is 16 residues long. Germline V gene lookup returns CDR1 LGHNA and CDR2 YSLEER. CDR3 region: CASSGRTSGRTDTQYF. The CDR3 nucleotides are TGCGCCAGCAGCGGACGGACTAGCGGTCGCACAGATACGCAGTATTTT.

The chain links TRBV29-1 to TRBJ2-2; TRBD1 agrees at 10 bases. V was pared by 6 bases and J by 3 bases, with 10 bases of the junction left unmatched. The germline CDR1 and CDR2 sequences are SQVTM and ANQGSEA. The CDR3 totals 16 residues. This chain's CDR3 is CSVPGTGEGDTGELFF. CDR3 DNA: TGCAGCGTACCCGGGACAGGGGAAGGGGACACCGGGGAGCTGTTTTTT.

The CDR3 region is CASSSTDYEQYF. In DNA, the CDR3 is TGTGCCAGCAGTTCGACGGACTACGAGCAGTACTTC. V gene TRBV6-5 combines with J gene TRBJ2-7, with no clear D. The CDR3 sequence is 12 residues long. Germline V lookup: CDR1 MNHEY, CDR2 SVGAGI. Trimming removed 4 bases at V and 3 bases at J, with 7 bases between.

There are many counts of this clonotype. The chain is built from TRBV6-5 and TRBJ1-1; D is perhaps TRBD1 (5 bases). CDR1 is MNHEY and CDR2 is SVGAGI in the germline V gene. CDR3 length: 13 amino acids. V was shortened by 0 bases and J by 11 bases, with 13 bases between the two germline ends. The CDR3 DNA is TGTGCCAGCAGTTACTCGACGTGGAAGGGGGCTTTCTTT. Protein: CASSYSTWKGAFF.

This clonotype was counted a few times. The chain has TRBV7-2 and TRBJ2-4, with 8 bases fitting TRBD2. V trimming: 2 bases; J trimming: 0 bases; junction bases outside the gene matches: 6. Germline lookup yields CDR1 SGHTA and CDR2 FQGNSA. The CDR3 runs to 17 residues. The CDR3 sequence is CASSLTGGGLAKNIQYF. The CDR3 nucleotides are TGTGCCAGCAGCTTAACCGGCGGGGGGCTAGCCAAAAACATTCAGTACTTC.

In its sample, this clonotype was seen many times. V gene TRBV20-1 combines with J gene TRBJ2-3, with D possibly being TRBD2 (6 bases). V gave up 5 bases and J gave up 6 bases, with 21 bases separating them. The CDR3 extends over 15 amino acids. CDR1 and CDR2 (germline): DFQATT, SNEGSKA (reference sequence). The CDR3 here is CSARDFSKGRDTQYF. DNA for the CDR3: TGCAGTGCTCGGGACTTTTCAAAGGGCCGGGATACGCAGTATTTT.

The sample holds a few counts of this clonotype. CDR3 sequence (DNA): TGTGCCAGCAGCAAGGAGGGACTCCCGGCCCTCCAAGAGACCCAGTACTTC. Its protein product is CASSKEGLPALQETQYF. The chain links TRBV21-1 to TRBJ2-5; TRBD1 was called by the table and not checked on the DNA. TRBV21-1 is a pseudogene segment. This CDR3 region has 17 residues.

This clonotype was seen repeatedly, ten times or more. This sequence joins TRBV29-1 and TRBJ1-2; D is ambiguous. Trimming took 4 bases from V and 8 from J, leaving 14 bases between them. The CDR3 is 12 residues long. The germline V gene encodes CDR1 SQVTM and CDR2 ANQGSEA. Here the CDR3 reads CSVAHGGVGYTF. DNA for the CDR3: TGCAGCGTTGCACATGGAGGTGTCGGCTACACCTTC.

This clonotype was recorded many times. V gene TRBV7-6 combines with J gene TRBJ1-1; D ambiguous. CDR1 and CDR2 (germline): SGHVS, FNYEAQ. The V and J ends lost 1 base and 0 bases respectively, with 12 bases between them. This CDR3 is 16 amino acids long. The CDR3 DNA reads TGTGCCAGCAGCTTAGTTAGTTTAGGTATGAACACTGAAGCTTTCTTT. Protein product: CASSLVSLGMNTEAFF.

This clonotype was picked up one time. The chain carries TRBV2 and TRBJ2-7; unclear D gene. The CDR3 runs to 14 residues. V gave up 2 bases and J gave up 4 bases, with 12 bases separating them. Germline V gene data show CDR1 as SNHLY and CDR2 as FYNNEI. The DNA of the CDR3 is TGTGCCAGCAGTGAACTGGATAACACTTACGAGCAGTACTTC. Translating it yields CASSELDNTYEQYF.

V usage is TRBV5-1 and J usage is TRBJ2-6, with D perhaps being TRBD1 or TRBD2 (6 bases each). This CDR3 has 17 amino acids. The V and J ends lost 3 bases and 2 bases respectively, with 15 bases between them. CDR1 and CDR2 from the germline V gene are SGHRS and YFSETQ. CDR3 nucleotide sequence: TGCGCCAGCAGCTCCGGGGGCCCCTCTGCTGGGGCCAACGTCCTGACTTTC. Protein sequence: CASSSGGPSAGANVLTF.

In this sample, this clonotype turned up a few times. The chain links TRBV14 to TRBJ1-2, with D perhaps matching TRBD1 (5 bases). Germline V gene lookup returns CDR1 SGHDN and CDR2 FVKESK. V lost 10 bases and J lost 3, with 15 bases in between. The length of the CDR3 is 13 residues. In nucleotides, the CDR3 is TGTGCCACCTCACAGGAAACCCACTATGGCTACACCTTC. It encodes CATSQETHYGYTF.

Only a few counts were recorded for this clonotype. In DNA form, the CDR3 reads TGTGCTAGTGGTTTGGGCGCAGGGCGGCCCCAGCATTTT. Translating gives CASGLGAGRPQHF. This chain uses TRBV12-5 with TRBJ1-5, with D possibly being TRBD1 (5 bases). The CDR3 is 13 amino acids. Germline lookup yields CDR1 LGHNT and CDR2 FRNRAP. V shed 1 base and J shed 9 bases, with 10 bases lying between them.